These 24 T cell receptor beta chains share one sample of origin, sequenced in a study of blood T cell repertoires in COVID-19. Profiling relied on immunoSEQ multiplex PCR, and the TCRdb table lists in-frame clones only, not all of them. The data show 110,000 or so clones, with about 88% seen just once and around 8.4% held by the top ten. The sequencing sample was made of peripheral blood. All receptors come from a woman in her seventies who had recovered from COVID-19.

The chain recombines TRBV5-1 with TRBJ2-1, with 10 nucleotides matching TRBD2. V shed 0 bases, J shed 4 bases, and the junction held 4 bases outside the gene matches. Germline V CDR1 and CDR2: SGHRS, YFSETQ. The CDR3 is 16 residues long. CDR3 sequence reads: CASSLAPLAGYNEQFF. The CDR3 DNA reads TGCGCCAGCAGCTTGGCCCCACTAGCGGGATACAATGAGCAGTTCTTC.

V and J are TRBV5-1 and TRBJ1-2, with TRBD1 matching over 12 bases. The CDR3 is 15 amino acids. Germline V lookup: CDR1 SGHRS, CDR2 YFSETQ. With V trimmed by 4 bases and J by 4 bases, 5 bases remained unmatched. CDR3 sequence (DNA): TGCGCCAGCAGCCCAGGGACAGGGGGCGGCTATGGCTACACCTTC. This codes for CASSPGTGGGYGYTF.

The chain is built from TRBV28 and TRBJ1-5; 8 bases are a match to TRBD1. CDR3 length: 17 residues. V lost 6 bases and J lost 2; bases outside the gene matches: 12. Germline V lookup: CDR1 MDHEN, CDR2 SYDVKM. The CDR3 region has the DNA TGTGCCAGCAGCCCGAGGCAGGGGGCAAGAGGCAATCAGCCCCAGCATTTT. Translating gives CASSPRQGARGNQPQHF.

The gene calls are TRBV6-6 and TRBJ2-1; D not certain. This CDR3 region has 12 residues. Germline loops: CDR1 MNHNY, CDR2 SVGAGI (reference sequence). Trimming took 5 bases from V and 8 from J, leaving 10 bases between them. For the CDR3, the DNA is TGTGCCAGCAGTACGTCTAGATATGAGCAGTTCTTC. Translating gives CASSTSRYEQFF.

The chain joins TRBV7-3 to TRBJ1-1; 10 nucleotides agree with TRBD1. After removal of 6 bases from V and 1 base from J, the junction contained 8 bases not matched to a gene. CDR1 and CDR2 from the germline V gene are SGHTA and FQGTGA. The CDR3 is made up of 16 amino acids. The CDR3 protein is CASSQTGGAGNTEAFF. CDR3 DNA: TGTGCCAGCAGTCAGACAGGGGGCGCGGGGAACACTGAAGCTTTCTTT.

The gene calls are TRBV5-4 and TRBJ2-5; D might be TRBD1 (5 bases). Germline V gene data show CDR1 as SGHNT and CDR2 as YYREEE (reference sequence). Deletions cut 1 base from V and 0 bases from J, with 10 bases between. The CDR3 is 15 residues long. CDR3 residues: CASSLNKGNQETQYF. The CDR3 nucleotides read TGTGCCAGCAGCTTGAATAAGGGGAACCAAGAGACCCAGTACTTC.

The CDR3 reads CASSPWLVVGELFF. The CDR3, as DNA: TGTGCCAGCAGCCCTTGGCTAGTTGTCGGGGAGCTGTTTTTT. The chain carries TRBV7-2 and TRBJ2-2; no clear D gene. The germline gives CDR1 SGHTA, CDR2 FQGNSA. The V end was cut by 5 bases, the J end by 7 bases, with 14 bases between. The CDR3 covers 14 residues. The full variable domain, with the rest looked up from reference TRBV7-2 and TRBJ2-2, is GAGVSQSPSNKVTEKGKDVELRCDPISGHTALYWYRQSLGQGLEFLIYFQGNSAPDKSGLPSDRFSAERTGGSVSTLTIQRTQQEDSAVYLCASSPWLVVGELFFGEGSRLTVL.

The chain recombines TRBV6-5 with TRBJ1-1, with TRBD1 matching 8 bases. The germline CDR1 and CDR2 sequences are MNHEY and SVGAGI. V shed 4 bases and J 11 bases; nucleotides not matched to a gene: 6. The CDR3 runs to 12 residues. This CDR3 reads CASSFLTGEAFF. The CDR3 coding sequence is TGTGCCAGCAGTTTCCTGACAGGGGAGGCTTTCTTT.

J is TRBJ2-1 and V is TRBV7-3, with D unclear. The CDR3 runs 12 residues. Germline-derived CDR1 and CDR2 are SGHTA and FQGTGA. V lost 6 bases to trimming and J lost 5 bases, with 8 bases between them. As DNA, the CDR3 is TGTGCCAGCAGGGCCCAGGACAATGAGCAGTTCTTC. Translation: CASRAQDNEQFF.

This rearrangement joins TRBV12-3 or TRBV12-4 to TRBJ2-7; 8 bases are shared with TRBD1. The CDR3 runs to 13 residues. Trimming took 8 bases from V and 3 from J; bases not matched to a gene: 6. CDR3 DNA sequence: TGTGCCAGCTGCCGGGACAGGAACTACGAGCAGTACTTC. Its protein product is CASCRDRNYEQYF.

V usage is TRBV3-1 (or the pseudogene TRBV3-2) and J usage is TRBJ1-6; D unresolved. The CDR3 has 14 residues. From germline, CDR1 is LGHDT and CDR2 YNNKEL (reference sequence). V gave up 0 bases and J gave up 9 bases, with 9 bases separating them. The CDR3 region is CASSQDKRSSPLHF. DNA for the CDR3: TGTGCCAGCAGCCAAGATAAGCGGAGTTCACCCCTCCACTTT.

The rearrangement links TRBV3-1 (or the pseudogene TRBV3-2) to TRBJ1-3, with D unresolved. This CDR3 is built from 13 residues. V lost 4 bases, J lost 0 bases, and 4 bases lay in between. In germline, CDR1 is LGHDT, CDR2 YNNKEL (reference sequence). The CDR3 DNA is TGTGCCAGCAGCCGCGTCTCTGGAAACACCATATATTTT. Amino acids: CASSRVSGNTIYF.

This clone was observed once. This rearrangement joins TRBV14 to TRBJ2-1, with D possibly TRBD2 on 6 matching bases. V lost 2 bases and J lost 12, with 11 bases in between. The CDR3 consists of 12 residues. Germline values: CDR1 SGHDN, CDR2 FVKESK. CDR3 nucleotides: TGTGCCAGCAGCCAAACTAGCTCGGGGCAGTTCTTC. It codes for CASSQTSSGQFF.

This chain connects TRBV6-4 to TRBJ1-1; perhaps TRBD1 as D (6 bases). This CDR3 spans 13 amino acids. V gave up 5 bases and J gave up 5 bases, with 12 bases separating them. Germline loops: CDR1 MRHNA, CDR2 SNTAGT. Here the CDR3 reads CASSRQVGTEAFF. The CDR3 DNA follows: TGTGCCAGCAGTCGACAGGTGGGGACTGAAGCTTTCTTT.

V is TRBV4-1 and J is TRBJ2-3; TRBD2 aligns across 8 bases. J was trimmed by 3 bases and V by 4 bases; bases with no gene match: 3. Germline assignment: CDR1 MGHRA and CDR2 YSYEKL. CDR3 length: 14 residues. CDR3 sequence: CASSPAGVTDTQYF. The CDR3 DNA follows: TGCGCCAGCAGCCCAGCGGGAGTTACAGATACGCAGTATTTT.

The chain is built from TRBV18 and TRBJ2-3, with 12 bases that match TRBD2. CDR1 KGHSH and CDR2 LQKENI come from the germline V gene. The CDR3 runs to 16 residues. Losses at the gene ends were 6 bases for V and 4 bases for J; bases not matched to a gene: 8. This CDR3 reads CASSPTTSGGSDTQYF. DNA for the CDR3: TGTGCCAGCTCCCCGACGACTAGCGGGGGCTCAGATACGCAGTATTTT. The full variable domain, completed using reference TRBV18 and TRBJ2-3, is NAGVMQNPRHLVRRRGQEARLRCSPMKGHSHVYWYRQLPEEGLKFMVYLQKENIIDESGMPKERFSAEFPKEGPSILRIQQVVRGDSAAYFCASSPTTSGGSDTQYFGPGTRLTVL.

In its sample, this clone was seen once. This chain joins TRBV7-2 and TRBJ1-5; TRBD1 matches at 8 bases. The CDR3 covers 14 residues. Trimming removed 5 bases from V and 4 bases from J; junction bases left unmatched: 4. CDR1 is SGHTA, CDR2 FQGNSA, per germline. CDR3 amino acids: CASSPGQGNQPQHF. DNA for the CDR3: TGTGCCAGCAGCCCCGGACAGGGAAATCAGCCCCAGCATTTT.

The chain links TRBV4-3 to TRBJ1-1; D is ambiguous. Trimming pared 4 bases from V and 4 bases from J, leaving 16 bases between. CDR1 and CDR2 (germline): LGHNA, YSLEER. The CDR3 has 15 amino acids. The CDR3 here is CASSRYFSSSTEAFF. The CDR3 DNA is TGCGCCAGCAGCCGATACTTTTCGTCTAGCACTGAAGCTTTCTTT.

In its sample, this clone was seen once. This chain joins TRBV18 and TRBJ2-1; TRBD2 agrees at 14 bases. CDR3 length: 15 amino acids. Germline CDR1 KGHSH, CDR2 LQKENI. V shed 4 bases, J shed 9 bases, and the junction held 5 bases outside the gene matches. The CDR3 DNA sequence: TGTGCCAGCTCACAGGGACTAGCGGGAGCCACTGAGCAGTTCTTC. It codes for CASSQGLAGATEQFF.

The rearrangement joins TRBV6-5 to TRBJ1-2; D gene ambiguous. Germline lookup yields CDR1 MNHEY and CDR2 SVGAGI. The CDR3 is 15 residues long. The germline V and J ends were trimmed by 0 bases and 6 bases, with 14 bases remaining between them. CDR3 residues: CASSYSEGTLHGYTF. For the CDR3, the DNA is TGTGCCAGCAGTTACTCGGAGGGCACTCTTCATGGCTACACCTTC.

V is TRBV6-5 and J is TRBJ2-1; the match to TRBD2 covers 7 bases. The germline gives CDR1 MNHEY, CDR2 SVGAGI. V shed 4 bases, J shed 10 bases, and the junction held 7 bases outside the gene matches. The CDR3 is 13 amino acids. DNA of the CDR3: TGTGCCAGCAGTTCCCTCACTAGCGAAGAGCAGTTCTTC. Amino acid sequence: CASSSLTSEEQFF.

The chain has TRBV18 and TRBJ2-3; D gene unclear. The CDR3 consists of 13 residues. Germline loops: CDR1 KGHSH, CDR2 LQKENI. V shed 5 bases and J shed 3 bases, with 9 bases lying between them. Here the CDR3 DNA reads TGTGCCAGCTCATTAGTCGCGACAGATACGCAGTATTTT. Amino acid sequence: CASSLVATDTQYF.

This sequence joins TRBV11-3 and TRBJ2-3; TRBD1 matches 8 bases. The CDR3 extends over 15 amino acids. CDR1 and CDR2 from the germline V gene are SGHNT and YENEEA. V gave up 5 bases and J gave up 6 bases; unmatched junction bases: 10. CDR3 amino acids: CASSAGQGPSDTQYF. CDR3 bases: TGTGCCAGCAGCGCCGGACAGGGTCCATCTGATACGCAGTATTTT.

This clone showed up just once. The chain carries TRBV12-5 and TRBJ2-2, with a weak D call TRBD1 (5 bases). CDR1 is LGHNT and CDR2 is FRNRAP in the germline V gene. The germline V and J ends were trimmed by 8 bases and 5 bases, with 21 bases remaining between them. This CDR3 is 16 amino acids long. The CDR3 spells CASSLGQGQRTGELFF. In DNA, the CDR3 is TGTGCTAGTTCCCTCGGGCAGGGCCAGAGGACCGGGGAGCTGTTTTTT.